These 8 T cell receptor beta chains came from one sample sequenced in a study of blood T cell repertoires in COVID-19 (TCRdb year 2020). The library was produced with the immunoSEQ multiplex PCR assay. TCRdb mirrors the immuneACCESS table, restricted to in-frame sequences. Some clones are absent from its copies; in checked studies, under half trace to an unresolved V gene, and the reason for the others is unknown. This sample lists around 180,000 clones; roughly 84% were detected once. In total, the top ten clones hold 6.9% of the sample. Material: peripheral blood. All receptors come from an older man with COVID-19, enrolled during active disease.

The chain joins TRBV5-1 to TRBJ2-3; TRBD2 matches at 7 bases. Germline V gene lookup returns CDR1 SGHRS and CDR2 YFSETQ. V was clipped by 4 bases and J by 2 bases; unmatched bases: 4. The CDR3 is 14 amino acids. CDR3 sequence (DNA): TGCGCCAGCAGCGTGGGAGGGCTCACAGATACGCAGTATTTT. Translated: CASSVGGLTDTQYF.

This rearrangement joins TRBV19 to TRBJ1-1; TRBD1 might be the D (5 bases). Trimming shortened V by 6 bases and J by 6 bases, and 17 bases separated the two germline ends. The length of the CDR3 is 14 residues. Germline V gene data show CDR1 as LNHDA and CDR2 as SQIVND (reference sequence). This CDR3 reads CASSQTVGRAEAFF. CDR3 DNA: TGTGCCAGTAGCCAGACAGTGGGGAGGGCTGAAGCTTTCTTT.

V is TRBV5-6 and J is TRBJ2-1; 9 bases fit TRBD1. There are 16 residues in the CDR3. J was trimmed by 4 bases and V by 3 bases; bases with no gene match: 8. Germline V lookup: CDR1 SGHDT, CDR2 YYEEEE. In DNA, the CDR3 is TGTGCCAGCAGCTGGGGGGGACAGGGCGAGTACAATGAGCAGTTCTTC. This gives the protein CASSWGGQGEYNEQFF.

The gene calls are TRBV5-8 and TRBJ1-5; D possibly corresponds to TRBD1 (5 bases). The V gene lost 5 bases and the J gene lost 13 bases, with 19 bases spanning the gap. Germline CDR1 reads SGHTS; CDR2 reads YDEGEE. The CDR3 length is 13 residues. CDR3 nucleotide sequence: TGTGCCAGCAGGCTCCAGGCAGGGAGGTTACAGCATTTT. Translation: CASRLQAGRLQHF.

A single count supports this clone. The chain couples TRBV19 to TRBJ1-4; D is perhaps TRBD1 (5 bases). There are 14 residues in the CDR3. V was cut by 4 bases and J by 8 bases, with 14 bases left in between. Germline V CDR1 and CDR2: LNHDA, SQIVND (reference sequence). Written as DNA, the CDR3 is TGTGCCAGTAGTAAGCCTGTTGGGGCCGAAAAACTGTTTTTT. It specifies CASSKPVGAEKLFF. Together with reference TRBV19 and TRBJ1-4, the CDR3 gives the full variable domain: DGGITQSPKYLFRKEGQNVTLSCEQNLNHDAMYWYRQDPGQGLRLIYYSQIVNDFQKGDIAEGYSVSREKKESFPLTVTSAQKNPTAFYLCASSKPVGAEKLFFGSGTQLSVL.

The rearrangement joins TRBV11-3 to TRBJ2-3; TRBD2 matches 8 bases. J lost 2 bases, V lost 4 bases, and 2 bases had no gene match. CDR1 and CDR2 from the germline V gene are SGHNT and YENEEA. This CDR3 has 14 residues. The CDR3 region has the DNA TGTGCCAGCAGCTCCGGGGGGGTCACAGATACGCAGTATTTT. It encodes CASSSGGVTDTQYF.

Only one count was recorded for this clone. The chain recombines TRBV10-1 with TRBJ2-1; 8 bases match TRBD1. V was clipped by 2 bases and J by 0 bases; unmatched bases: 3. Germline lookup yields CDR1 WNHNN and CDR2 SYGVQD (reference sequence). CDR3 length: 16 residues. The CDR3 sequence: CASSEMTGASYNEQFF. As DNA, the CDR3 is TGCGCCAGCAGTGAGATGACAGGGGCCTCCTACAATGAGCAGTTCTTC.

The gene calls are TRBV18 and TRBJ1-6; tentative D call: TRBD1 (5 bases). Germline CDR1 reads KGHSH; CDR2 reads LQKENI. This CDR3 contains 14 residues. Trimming removed 2 bases at V and 8 bases at J, with 10 bases between. For the CDR3, the DNA is TGTGCCAGCTCACCATCCCAAGGGGATTCACCCCTCCACTTT. Its protein product is CASSPSQGDSPLHF.